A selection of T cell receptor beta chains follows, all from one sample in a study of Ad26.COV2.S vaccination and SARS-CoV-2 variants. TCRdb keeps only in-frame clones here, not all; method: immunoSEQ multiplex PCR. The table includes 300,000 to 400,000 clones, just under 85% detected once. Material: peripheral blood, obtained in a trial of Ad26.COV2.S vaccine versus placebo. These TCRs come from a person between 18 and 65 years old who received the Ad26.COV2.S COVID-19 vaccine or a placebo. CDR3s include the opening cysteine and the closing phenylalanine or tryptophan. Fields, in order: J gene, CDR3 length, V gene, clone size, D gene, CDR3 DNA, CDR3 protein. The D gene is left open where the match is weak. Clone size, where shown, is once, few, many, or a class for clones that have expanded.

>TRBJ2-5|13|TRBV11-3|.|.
TGTGCCAGCAGCTTGGTAGGACAAGAGACCCAGTACTTC
CASSLVGQETQYF
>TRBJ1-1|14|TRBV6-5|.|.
TGTGCCAGCAGTTCACAGGGAATGAACACTGAAGCTTTCTTT
CASSSQGMNTEAFF
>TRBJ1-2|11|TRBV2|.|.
TGTGCCGGCAGGACAGCCTGGGGCTACACCTTC
CAGRTAWGYTF
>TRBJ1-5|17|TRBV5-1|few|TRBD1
TGCGCCAGCAGCTTGGACGGGACAGGTTTAGGCAATCAGCCCCAGCATTTT
CASSLDGTGLGNQPQHF
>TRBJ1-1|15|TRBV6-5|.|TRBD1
TGTGCCAGTAAACAGGGGGGGGCCCTGAACACTGAAGCTTTCTTT
CASKQGGALNTEAFF
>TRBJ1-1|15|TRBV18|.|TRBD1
TGTGCCAGCTCACCTTCCGGGACAGGGGGAGCTGAAGCTTTCTTT
CASSPSGTGGAEAFF
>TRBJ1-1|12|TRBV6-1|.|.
TGTGCCAGCAGTGAATTGCGGCCAGAAGCTTTCTTT
CASSELRPEAFF
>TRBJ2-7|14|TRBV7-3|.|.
TGTGCCAGCAGCTTAACAGGGAACAGCTACGAGCAGTACTTC
CASSLTGNSYEQYF
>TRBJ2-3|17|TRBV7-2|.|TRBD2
TGTGCCAGCAGCTTAGTCGGGGGGACCGGGAGAACAGATACGCAGTATTTT
CASSLVGGTGRTDTQYF
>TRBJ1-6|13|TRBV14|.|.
TGTGCCAGCAGCCAGTATTGGAATTCACCCCTCCACTTT
CASSQYWNSPLHF
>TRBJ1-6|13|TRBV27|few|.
TGTGCCAGCAGTTTAGACAGAAGTTCACCCCTCCACTTT
CASSLDRSSPLHF
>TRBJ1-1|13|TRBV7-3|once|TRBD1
TGTGCCAGCAGCGCCCGACAGGGTCTCGGAGCTTTCTTT
CASSARQGLGAFF
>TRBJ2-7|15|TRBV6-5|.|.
TGTGCCAGCAGTTACTCGACCCCGGGGACCTACGAGCAGTACTTC
CASSYSTPGTYEQYF
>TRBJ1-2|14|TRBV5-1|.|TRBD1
TGCGCCAGCAGCTTCGGGACAGGCATGCGTGGCTACACCTTC
CASSFGTGMRGYTF
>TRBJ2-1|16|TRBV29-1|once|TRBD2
TGCAGCGTCGGAGGACTAGCGGGGGGAAAACACAATGAGCAGTTCTTC
CSVGGLAGGKHNEQFF
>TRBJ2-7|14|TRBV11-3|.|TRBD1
TGTGCCAGCAGCCAAGGACAGGGCGCCTACGAGCAGTACTTC
CASSQGQGAYEQYF
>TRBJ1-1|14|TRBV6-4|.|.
TGTGCCAGCAGTGACTCAGGTCAAAGAGAAAAAGCTTTCTTT
CASSDSGQREKAFF
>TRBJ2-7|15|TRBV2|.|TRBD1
TGTGCCAGCAGTTATCCGGGACAGGGGGTGGTCGAGCAGTACTTC
CASSYPGQGVVEQYF
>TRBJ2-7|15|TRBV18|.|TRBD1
TGTGCCAGCTCACCACCGACAGGGGAAAGTTACGAGCAGTACTTC
CASSPPTGESYEQYF
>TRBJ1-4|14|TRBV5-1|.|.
TGCGCCAGCAGCTTACAGGGTAGTGTTGAAAAACTGTTTTTT
CASSLQGSVEKLFF
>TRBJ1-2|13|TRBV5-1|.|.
TGCGCCAGCAGCTCCCAGGACCTGGGAGGCTACACCTTC
CASSSQDLGGYTF
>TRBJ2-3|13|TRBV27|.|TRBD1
TGTGCCAGCAGCCAGGGGGTCGGAGATACGCAGTATTTT
CASSQGVGDTQYF
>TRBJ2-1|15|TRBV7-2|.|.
TGTGCCAGCAGCCCCTCCCGGGGGGCGGCGGGGAAGCAGTTCTTC
CASSPSRGAAGKQFF
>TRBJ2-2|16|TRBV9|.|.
TGTGCCAGCAGCGTAGGAACAGGTCGTAGCACCGGGGAGCTGTTTTTT
CASSVGTGRSTGELFF
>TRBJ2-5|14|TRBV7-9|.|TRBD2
TGTGCCAGCAGCTTACCACTAGCGGAAGAGACCCAGTACTTC
CASSLPLAEETQYF
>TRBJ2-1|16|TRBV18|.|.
TGTGCCAGCTCACCACTGGCGCCGAGCTCCTACAATGAGCAGTTCTTC
CASSPLAPSSYNEQFF
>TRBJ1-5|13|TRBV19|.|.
TGTGCCAGTAGTACAGGGGTCTGGCAGCCCCAGCATTTT
CASSTGVWQPQHF
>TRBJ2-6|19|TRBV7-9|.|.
TGTGCCAGCAAGAGGGCAGTAGGGTATGGCCAGGCTGGGGCCAACGTCCTGACTTTC
CASKRAVGYGQAGANVLTF
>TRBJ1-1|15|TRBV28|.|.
TGTGCCAGCAGTTTAGAAACAGGGAAGTACACTGAAGCTTTCTTT
CASSLETGKYTEAFF
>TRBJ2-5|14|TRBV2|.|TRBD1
TGTGCCAGCAGTCCGGGACAGGGGTCAGAGACCCAGTACTTC
CASSPGQGSETQYF
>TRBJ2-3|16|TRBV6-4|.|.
TGTGCCAGCAGTGACTCCGGCGACAGAGATACAGATACGCAGTATTTT
CASSDSGDRDTDTQYF
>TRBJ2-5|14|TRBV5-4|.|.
TGTGCCAGCAGCCGGACAGTATTTCAAGAGACCCAGTACTTC
CASSRTVFQETQYF
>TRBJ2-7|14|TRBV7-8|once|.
TGTGCCAGCAGCTCCCGACAGATCTTACACGAGCAGTACTTC
CASSSRQILHEQYF
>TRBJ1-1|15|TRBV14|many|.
TGTGCCAGCAGCCAAGTCTACAGACTCAACACTGAAGCTTTCTTT
CASSQVYRLNTEAFF
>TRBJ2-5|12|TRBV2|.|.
TGTGCCAGCAGTACAACGTCGGAGACCCAGTACTTC
CASSTTSETQYF
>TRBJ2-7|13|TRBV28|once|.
TGTGCCAGCAGTTTTGGGGGGTCCTACGAGCAGTACTTC
CASSFGGSYEQYF
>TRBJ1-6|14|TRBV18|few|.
TGTGCCAGCTCACCAACAACAGGGAATTCACCCCTCCACTTT
CASSPTTGNSPLHF